The T cell receptor beta chain described here comes from a study of T cell repertoires in cytomegalovirus infection. Study-level information: Indications came from public TCR beta signatures; they pointed to CMV infection and to a matching HLA type.

Findings and caveats of the study: HLA-C-restricted CMV-specific TCR beta clonotypes were dominant in the ex vivo response.

Note on this clonotype: The antigen is unknown.

With 0 bases removed from V and 4 bases from J, the gap between germline ends came to 13 bases. Germline V lookup: CDR1 SGHRS, CDR2 YFSETQ. The CDR3 is 15 amino acids. From the reads, TCRdb called clonotypes with MiXCR, one entry per CDR3 protein. The sample records tens of thousands of distinct CDR3 sequences, 25% to 30% being singletons. This TCR came from a human donor in good health (CMV status not recorded). Some clones in this sample may be carry-over from other donors' samples. The J gene is TRBJ1-1, the V gene TRBV5-1, with no clear D. Sequenced here: CD8+ T cells from cultured PBMCs, sampled from culture after CMV antigen stimulation. Written as DNA, the CDR3 is TGCGCCAGCAGCTTGGACCCCGGCGGTGGCACTGAAGCTTTCTTT. As protein: CASSLDPGGGTEAFF.